The entry below describes one T cell receptor (beta chain). A clone one base away is much larger, so this may be a read error. The data derive from a study of tumor and adjacent non-tumor tissue in lung cancer. Germline assignment: CDR1 SGHAT and CDR2 FQNNGV. With 7 bases removed from V and 5 bases from J, the gap between germline ends came to 17 bases. CDR3 length: 15 amino acids. The library came from three nested PCR rounds adapted from ARM-PCR protocols. TCRdb used MiXCR to reprocess the multiplex PCR reads, holding one entry per CDR3 protein. The sample lists 200,000 to 250,000 distinct CDR3 sequences, 70% to 75% occurring once. The template was RNA from unsorted bulk tissue. Donors were chemotherapy-naive, newly diagnosed lung cancer surgical patients in China, August–late 2014.

The TCR originated in a man in his fifties or sixties with non-small cell lung cancer. The V gene is TRBV11-2, the J gene TRBJ2-2; tentatively, D is TRBD2 (5 bases). The material sequenced was lung tumor tissue. CDR3 DNA: TGTGCCAGCATCCCGGCAGCGGTGTGGACCGGGGAGCTGTTTTTT. Protein product: CASIPAAVWTGELFF.